This T cell receptor (beta chain) is drawn from a study of blood T cell repertoires in COVID-19. Study in general: The United States, Italy and Spain provided the acute and convalescent COVID-19 samples.

Seattle's enrolled individuals joined amid active infection and were then monitored longitudinally. In the original analysis: Estimates of nucleated cell counts were drawn from the amplification of reference gene primers. TCRdb's copy holds only in-frame clones and misses some; the assay was immunoSEQ multiplex PCR. That table is the source of V, J and clone size, and D and trimming were worked out from the DNA. The sample consists of about 210,000 clones, roughly 85% of them appearing once. Looked up from germline, CDR1 is MNHEY and CDR2 is SMNVEV (reference sequence). With 0 bases removed from V and 3 bases from J, the gap between germline ends came to 5 bases. This CDR3 is built from 13 residues.

This chain joins TRBV27 and TRBJ1-1; D ambiguous. Sequenced sample: peripheral blood. The TCR was taken from a woman in her 70s with COVID-19, enrolled during active disease. The DNA of the CDR3 is TGTGCCAGCAGTTTATCCGAGTACACTGAAGCTTTCTTT. Protein product: CASSLSEYTEAFF.